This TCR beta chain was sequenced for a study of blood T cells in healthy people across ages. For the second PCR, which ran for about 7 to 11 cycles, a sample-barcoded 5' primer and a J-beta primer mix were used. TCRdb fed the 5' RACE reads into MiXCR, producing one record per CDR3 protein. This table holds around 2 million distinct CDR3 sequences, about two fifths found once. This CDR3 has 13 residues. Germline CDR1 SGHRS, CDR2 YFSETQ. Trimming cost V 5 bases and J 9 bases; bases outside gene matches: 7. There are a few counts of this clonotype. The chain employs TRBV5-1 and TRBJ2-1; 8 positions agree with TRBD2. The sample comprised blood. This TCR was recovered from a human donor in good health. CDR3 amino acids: CASSSGGAVEQFF. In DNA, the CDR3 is TGCGCCAGCAGTTCGGGGGGGGCCGTTGAGCAGTTCTTC.